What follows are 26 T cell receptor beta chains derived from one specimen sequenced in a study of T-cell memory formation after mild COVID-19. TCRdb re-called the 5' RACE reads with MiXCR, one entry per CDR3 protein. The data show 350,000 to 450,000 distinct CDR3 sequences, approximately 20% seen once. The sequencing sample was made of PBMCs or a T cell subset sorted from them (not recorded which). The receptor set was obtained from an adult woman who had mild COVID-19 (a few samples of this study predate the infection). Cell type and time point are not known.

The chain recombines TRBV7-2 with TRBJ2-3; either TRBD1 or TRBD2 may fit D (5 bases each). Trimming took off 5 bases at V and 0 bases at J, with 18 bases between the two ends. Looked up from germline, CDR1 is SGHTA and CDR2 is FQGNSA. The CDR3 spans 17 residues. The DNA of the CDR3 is TGTGCCAGCAGCCGAGGGGTGAGCAGTACTAGCACAGATACGCAGTATTTT. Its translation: CASSRGVSSTSTDTQYF.

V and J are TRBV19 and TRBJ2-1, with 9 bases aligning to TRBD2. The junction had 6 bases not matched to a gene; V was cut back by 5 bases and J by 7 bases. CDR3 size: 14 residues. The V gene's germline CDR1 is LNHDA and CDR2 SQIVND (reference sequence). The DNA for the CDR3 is TGTGCCAGTAGTGCGGGGGGGGCCGGGAATGAGCAGTTCTTC. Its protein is CASSAGGAGNEQFF.

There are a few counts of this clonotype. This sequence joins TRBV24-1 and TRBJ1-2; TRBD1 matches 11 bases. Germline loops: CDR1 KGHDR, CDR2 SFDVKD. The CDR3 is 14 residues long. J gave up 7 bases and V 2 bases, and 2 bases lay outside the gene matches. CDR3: CATSDWTGGSGYTF. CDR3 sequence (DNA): TGTGCCACCAGTGATTGGACAGGGGGCAGTGGCTACACCTTC.

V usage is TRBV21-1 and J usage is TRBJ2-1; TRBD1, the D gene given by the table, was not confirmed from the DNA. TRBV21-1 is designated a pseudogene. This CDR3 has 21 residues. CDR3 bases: TGTGCCAGCAGCAAAAAGGCGGCCAGGGGGCGCGGCGGGAGGGGGGACAATGAGCAGTTCTTC. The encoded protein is CASSKKAARGRGGRGDNEQFF.

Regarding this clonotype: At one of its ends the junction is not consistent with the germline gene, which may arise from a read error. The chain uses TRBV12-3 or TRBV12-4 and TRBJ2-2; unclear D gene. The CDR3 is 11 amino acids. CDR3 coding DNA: TGTGCCAGCAGTTTAGATGCAGGCTGCGCTTTT. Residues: CASSLDAGCAF.

CDR3 sequence reads: CASSWGGALREQYF. The CDR3 DNA reads TGTGCCAGCAGCTGGGGGGGCGCCCTTAGGGAGCAGTACTTC. The rearrangement links TRBV6-6 to TRBJ2-7, with D perhaps TRBD2 (7 bases). The germline CDR1 and CDR2 sequences are MNHNY and SVGAGI (reference sequence). This CDR3 spans 14 amino acids. Between the trimmed V and J ends, which lost 6 bases and 7 bases, there was a span of 19 bases.

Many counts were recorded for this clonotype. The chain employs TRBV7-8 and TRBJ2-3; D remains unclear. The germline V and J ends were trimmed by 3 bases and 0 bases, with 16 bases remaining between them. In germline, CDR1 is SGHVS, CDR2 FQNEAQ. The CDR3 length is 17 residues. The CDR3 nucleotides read TGTGCCAGCAGCTTGGATTCAGAGACCACTAGCACAGATACGCAGTATTTT. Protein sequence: CASSLDSETTSTDTQYF.

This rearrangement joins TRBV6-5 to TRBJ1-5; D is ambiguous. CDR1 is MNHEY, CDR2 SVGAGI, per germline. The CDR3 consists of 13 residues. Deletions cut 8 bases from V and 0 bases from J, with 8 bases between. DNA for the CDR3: TGTGCCAGCCGGGAATATAGCAATCAGCCCCAGCATTTT. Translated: CASREYSNQPQHF.

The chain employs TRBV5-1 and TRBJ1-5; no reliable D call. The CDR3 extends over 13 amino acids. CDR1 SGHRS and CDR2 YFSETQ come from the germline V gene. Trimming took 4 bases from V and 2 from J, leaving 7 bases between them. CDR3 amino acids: CASSEAGNQPQHF. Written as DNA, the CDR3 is TGCGCCAGCAGCGAGGCGGGCAATCAGCCCCAGCATTTT.

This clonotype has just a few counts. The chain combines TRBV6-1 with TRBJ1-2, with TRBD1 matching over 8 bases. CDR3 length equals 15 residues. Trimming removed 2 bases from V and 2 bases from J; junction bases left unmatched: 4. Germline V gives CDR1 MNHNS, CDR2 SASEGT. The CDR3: CASSELTGENYGYTF. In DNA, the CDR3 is TGTGCCAGCAGTGAACTGACAGGGGAAAACTATGGCTACACCTTC.

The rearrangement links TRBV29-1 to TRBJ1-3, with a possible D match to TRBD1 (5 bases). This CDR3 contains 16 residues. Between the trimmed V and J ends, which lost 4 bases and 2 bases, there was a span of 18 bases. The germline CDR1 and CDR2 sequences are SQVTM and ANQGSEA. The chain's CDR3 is CSVGEKTTTAGNTIYF. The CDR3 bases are TGCAGCGTTGGAGAAAAAACTACGACAGCTGGAAACACCATATATTTT.

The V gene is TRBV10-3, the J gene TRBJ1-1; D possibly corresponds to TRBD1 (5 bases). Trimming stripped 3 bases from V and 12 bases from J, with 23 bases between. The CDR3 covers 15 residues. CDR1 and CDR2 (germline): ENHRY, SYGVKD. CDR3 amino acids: CAISENGMGQGWTFF. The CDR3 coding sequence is TGTGCCATCAGTGAAAATGGGATGGGGCAGGGCTGGACTTTCTTT.

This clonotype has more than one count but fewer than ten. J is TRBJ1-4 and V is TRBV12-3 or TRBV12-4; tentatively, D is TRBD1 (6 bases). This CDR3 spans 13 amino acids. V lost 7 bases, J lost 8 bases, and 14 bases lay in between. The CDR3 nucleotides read TGTGCCAGCAAGGGACACCGGGGGGAAAAACTGTTTTTT. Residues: CASKGHRGEKLFF.

The CDR3 here is CASREGLDEQYF. The DNA of the CDR3 is TGTGCCAGCAGAGAAGGACTAGACGAGCAGTACTTC. The chain couples TRBV7-9 to TRBJ2-7; 7 bases are a match to TRBD2. The CDR3 loop spans 12 amino acids. Germline CDR1 SEHNR, CDR2 FQNEAQ (reference sequence). The junction had 4 bases not matched to a gene; V was cut back by 6 bases and J by 5 bases.

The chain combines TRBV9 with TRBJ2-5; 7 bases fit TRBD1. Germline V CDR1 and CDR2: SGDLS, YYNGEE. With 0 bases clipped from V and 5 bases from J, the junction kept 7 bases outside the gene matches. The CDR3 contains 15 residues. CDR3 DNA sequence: TGTGCCAGCAGCGTAGATCAGGGGGTGGGGGAGACCCAGTACTTC. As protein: CASSVDQGVGETQYF.

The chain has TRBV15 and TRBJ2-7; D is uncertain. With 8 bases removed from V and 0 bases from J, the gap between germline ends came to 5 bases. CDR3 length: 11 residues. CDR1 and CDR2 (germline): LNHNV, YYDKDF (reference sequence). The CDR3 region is CATHASYEQYF. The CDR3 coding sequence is TGTGCCACCCATGCCTCCTACGAGCAGTACTTC.

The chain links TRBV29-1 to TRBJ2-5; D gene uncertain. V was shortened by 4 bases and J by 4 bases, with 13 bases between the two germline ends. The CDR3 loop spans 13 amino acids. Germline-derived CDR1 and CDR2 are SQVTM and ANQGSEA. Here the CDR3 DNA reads TGCAGCGTTGTGGGTGTAGTGGGAGAGACCCAGTACTTC. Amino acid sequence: CSVVGVVGETQYF.

The CDR3: CSARELGTGAYEQYF. The CDR3 DNA follows: TGCAGTGCTAGAGAATTAGGGACAGGGGCCTACGAGCAGTACTTC. The chain uses TRBV20-1 and TRBJ2-7; 10 bases align to TRBD1. Germline CDR1 reads DFQATT; CDR2 reads SNEGSKA (reference sequence). V lost 0 bases and J lost 2; bases outside the gene matches: 4. CDR3 length: 15 residues.

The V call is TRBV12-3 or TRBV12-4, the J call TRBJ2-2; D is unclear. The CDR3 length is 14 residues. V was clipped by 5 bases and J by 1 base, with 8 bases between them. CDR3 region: CASSPSRNTGELFF. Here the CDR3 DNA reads TGTGCCAGCAGTCCCTCGAGGAACACCGGGGAGCTGTTTTTT.

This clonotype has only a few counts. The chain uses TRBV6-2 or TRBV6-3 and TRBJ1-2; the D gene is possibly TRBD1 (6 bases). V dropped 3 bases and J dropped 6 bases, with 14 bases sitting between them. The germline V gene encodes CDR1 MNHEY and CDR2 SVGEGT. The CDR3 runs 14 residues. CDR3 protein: CASSYLKQGDGYTF. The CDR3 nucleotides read TGTGCCAGCAGTTATTTGAAACAGGGAGATGGCTACACCTTC.

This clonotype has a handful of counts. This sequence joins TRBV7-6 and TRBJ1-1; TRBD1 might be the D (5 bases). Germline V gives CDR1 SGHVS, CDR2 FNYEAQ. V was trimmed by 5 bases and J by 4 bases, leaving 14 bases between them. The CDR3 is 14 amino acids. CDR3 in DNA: TGTGCCAGCAGCCAGCAGGGCTGGAGCACTGAAGCTTTCTTT. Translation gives CASSQQGWSTEAFF.

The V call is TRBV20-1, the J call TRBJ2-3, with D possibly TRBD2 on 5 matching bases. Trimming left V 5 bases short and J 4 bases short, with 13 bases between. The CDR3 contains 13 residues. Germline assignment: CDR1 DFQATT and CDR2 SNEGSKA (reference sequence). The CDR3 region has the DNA TGCAGTGCTTCCCCGATACTAGCAGATACGCAGTATTTT. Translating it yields CSASPILADTQYF.

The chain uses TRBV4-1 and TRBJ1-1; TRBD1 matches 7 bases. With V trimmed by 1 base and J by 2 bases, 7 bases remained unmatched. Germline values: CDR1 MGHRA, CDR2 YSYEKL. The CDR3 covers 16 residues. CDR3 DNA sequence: TGCGCCAGCAGCCAAGGACCTGAGGGGGCTAACACTGAAGCTTTCTTT. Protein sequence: CASSQGPEGANTEAFF.

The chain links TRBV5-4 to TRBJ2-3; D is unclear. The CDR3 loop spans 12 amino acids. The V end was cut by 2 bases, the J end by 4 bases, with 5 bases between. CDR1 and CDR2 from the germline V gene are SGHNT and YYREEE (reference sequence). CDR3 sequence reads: CASSFPADTQYF. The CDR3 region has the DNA TGTGCCAGCAGCTTCCCCGCAGATACGCAGTATTTT.

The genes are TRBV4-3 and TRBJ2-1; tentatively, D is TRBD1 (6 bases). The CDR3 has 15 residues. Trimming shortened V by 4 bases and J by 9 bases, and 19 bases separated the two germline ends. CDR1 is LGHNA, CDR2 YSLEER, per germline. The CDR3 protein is CASSRTVAFLGEQFF. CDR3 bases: TGCGCCAGCAGCCGGACAGTTGCCTTCCTCGGTGAGCAGTTCTTC.

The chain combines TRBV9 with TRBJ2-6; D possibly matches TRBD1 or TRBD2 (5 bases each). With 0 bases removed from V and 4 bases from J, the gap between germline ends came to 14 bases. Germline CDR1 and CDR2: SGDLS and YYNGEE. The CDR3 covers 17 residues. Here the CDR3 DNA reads TGTGCCAGCAGCGTAGAGAGATGGGGGACCGGGGCCAACGTCCTGACTTTC. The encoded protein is CASSVERWGTGANVLTF.